This is a list of T cell receptor beta chains from one sample in a study of breast tumors, draining lymph nodes, adjacent tissues. TCRdb re-called the multiplex PCR reads with MiXCR, one entry per CDR3 protein. The data contain some 170,000 distinct CDR3 sequences, 30% to 35% of them seen just once; the ten biggest clones take up around 3.5%. The sample was axillary lymph node tissue. The receptors shown here come from a female donor with breast cancer. Some clones in this sample may be carry-over from other donors' samples. Both conserved end residues are part of each CDR3. D genes are given only for firm matches. A clone size is listed for some rows: how often the clone was seen (once, few, many), or a class if it is expanded.

cdr3_length: 14
v_call: TRBV7-3
d_call: TRBD2
j_call: TRBJ2-1
clone_size: many
cdr3_nt: TGTGCCAGCAGCCCGACTAGCGGGAGGAATGAGCAGTTCTTC
cdr3_aa: CASSPTSGRNEQFF

cdr3_length: 12
v_call: TRBV10-1
d_call: NA
j_call: TRBJ2-3
clone_size: many
cdr3_nt: TGCGCCAGCAAGGGGGGGTCAGATACGCAGTATTTT
cdr3_aa: CASKGGSDTQYF

cdr3_length: 21
v_call: TRBV6-2/TRBV6-3
d_call: NA
j_call: TRBJ2-1
clone_size: few
cdr3_nt: TGTGCCAGCAGTTACTCGAAACTGGGGAATAGTGTCGGGAGATCTATGAATGAGCAGTTCTTC
cdr3_aa: CASSYSKLGNSVGRSMNEQFF

cdr3_length: 14
v_call: TRBV7-9
d_call: NA
j_call: TRBJ1-2
clone_size: many
cdr3_nt: TGTGCCAGCAGCTTAGTTGCGGTGAAGTATGGCTACACCTTC
cdr3_aa: CASSLVAVKYGYTF

cdr3_length: 16
v_call: TRBV5-4
d_call: NA
j_call: TRBJ2-5
clone_size: NA
cdr3_nt: TGTGCCAGCAGCTTGGGAAGGCCCTCCCCAGGAGAGACCCAGTACTTC
cdr3_aa: CASSLGRPSPGETQYF

cdr3_length: 16
v_call: TRBV27
d_call: NA
j_call: TRBJ2-2
clone_size: NA
cdr3_nt: TGTGCCAGCAGTTTCCAGGCGGGGGCCGGCACCGGGGAGCTGTTTTTT
cdr3_aa: CASSFQAGAGTGELFF

cdr3_length: 14
v_call: TRBV2
d_call: TRBD1
j_call: TRBJ1-5
clone_size: many
cdr3_nt: TGTGCCAGCTCCGACAGGGTTAGCAATCAGCCCCAGCATTTT
cdr3_aa: CASSDRVSNQPQHF

cdr3_length: 16
v_call: TRBV3-1
d_call: TRBD2
j_call: TRBJ2-5
clone_size: many
cdr3_nt: TGTGCCAGCAGCCCATGGACTAGCGGGGGTCGTGAGACCCAGTACTTC
cdr3_aa: CASSPWTSGGRETQYF

cdr3_length: 13
v_call: TRBV13
d_call: TRBD1
j_call: TRBJ2-1
clone_size: many
cdr3_nt: TGTGCCAGCAGCTTACCAGGGGGCGGTGAGCAGTTCTTC
cdr3_aa: CASSLPGGGEQFF

cdr3_length: 17
v_call: TRBV9
d_call: TRBD2
j_call: TRBJ2-2
clone_size: many
cdr3_nt: TGTGCCAGCAGCCTCAGACTAGCGGGAGATGACACCGGGGAGCTGTTTTTT
cdr3_aa: CASSLRLAGDDTGELFF

cdr3_length: 17
v_call: TRBV7-9
d_call: NA
j_call: TRBJ2-1
clone_size: NA
cdr3_nt: TGTGCCAGCAGCTTAAAGGGTGCAAGTAGGTCCTACAATGAGCAGTTCTTC
cdr3_aa: CASSLKGASRSYNEQFF

cdr3_length: 14
v_call: TRBV6-5
d_call: NA
j_call: TRBJ1-2
clone_size: few
cdr3_nt: TGTGCCAGCAGTCACCGAGGGGAGAACTATGGCTACACCTTC
cdr3_aa: CASSHRGENYGYTF

cdr3_length: 18
v_call: TRBV5-1
d_call: TRBD2
j_call: TRBJ2-7
clone_size: many
cdr3_nt: TGCGCCAGCAGCTTGGGACCTGGACTAGCGGGGGCGTACTACGAGCAGTACTTC
cdr3_aa: CASSLGPGLAGAYYEQYF

cdr3_length: 16
v_call: TRBV4-1
d_call: NA
j_call: TRBJ2-7
clone_size: NA
cdr3_nt: TGCGCCATCAGCCAAGATGACAGGTCGACTGCCTACGAGCAGTACTTC
cdr3_aa: CAISQDDRSTAYEQYF

cdr3_length: 15
v_call: TRBV7-8
d_call: TRBD2
j_call: TRBJ2-7
clone_size: many
cdr3_nt: TGTGCCAGCAGCGCGACTAGCGGGTCCTCCTACGAGCAGTACTTC
cdr3_aa: CASSATSGSSYEQYF

cdr3_length: 13
v_call: TRBV7-9
d_call: NA
j_call: TRBJ1-1
clone_size: few
cdr3_nt: TGTGCCAGCACCCTACCGGGGAGGGTTGAAGCTTTCTTT
cdr3_aa: CASTLPGRVEAFF

cdr3_length: 14
v_call: TRBV5-1
d_call: NA
j_call: TRBJ2-2
clone_size: many
cdr3_nt: TGCGCTGGGCGAGGGACTCCGAACACCGGGGAGCTGTTTTTT
cdr3_aa: CAGRGTPNTGELFF

cdr3_length: 14
v_call: TRBV6-1
d_call: TRBD2
j_call: TRBJ2-7
clone_size: NA
cdr3_nt: TGTGCCAGCATTCCCAGCGGGGCCGCCTACGAGCAGTACTTC
cdr3_aa: CASIPSGAAYEQYF

cdr3_length: 14
v_call: TRBV4-2
d_call: TRBD1
j_call: TRBJ1-2
clone_size: many
cdr3_nt: TGTGCCAGCAGCCAATCGACAGGGTTCTATGGCTACACCTTC
cdr3_aa: CASSQSTGFYGYTF

cdr3_length: 12
v_call: TRBV20-1
d_call: TRBD1
j_call: TRBJ2-7
clone_size: NA
cdr3_nt: TGCAGTGCTTCCGGGACAGACTACGAGCAGTACTTC
cdr3_aa: CSASGTDYEQYF

cdr3_length: 15
v_call: TRBV20-1
d_call: NA
j_call: TRBJ2-1
clone_size: many
cdr3_nt: TGCAGTGCTAGTGGACTCGTTCTCTCCTACAATGAGCAGTTCTTC
cdr3_aa: CSASGLVLSYNEQFF

cdr3_length: 13
v_call: TRBV15
d_call: NA
j_call: TRBJ1-5
clone_size: many
cdr3_nt: TGTGCCACCGGAGTTCGGAGCCTTCAGCCCCAGCATTTT
cdr3_aa: CATGVRSLQPQHF

cdr3_length: 15
v_call: TRBV2
d_call: TRBD1
j_call: TRBJ1-4
clone_size: many
cdr3_nt: TGTGCCAGCAGCCCTACCAGGGGGTATCGTGAAAAACTGTTTTTT
cdr3_aa: CASSPTRGYREKLFF

cdr3_length: 13
v_call: TRBV9
d_call: NA
j_call: TRBJ2-5
clone_size: many
cdr3_nt: TGTGCCAGCAGCCCGAGGGGTACAGGGACCCAGTACTTC
cdr3_aa: CASSPRGTGTQYF

cdr3_length: 15
v_call: TRBV7-8
d_call: NA
j_call: TRBJ2-1
clone_size: many
cdr3_nt: TGTGCCAGCAGCCTTGAGGGAGAACACTACAATGAGCAGTTCTTC
cdr3_aa: CASSLEGEHYNEQFF

cdr3_length: 16
v_call: TRBV11-2
d_call: NA
j_call: TRBJ2-5
clone_size: many
cdr3_nt: TGTGCCAGCAGCTTCCTGAGCGGGACATTCCAAGAGACCCAGTACTTC
cdr3_aa: CASSFLSGTFQETQYF

cdr3_length: 13
v_call: TRBV7-6
d_call: TRBD2
j_call: TRBJ2-3
clone_size: once
cdr3_nt: TGTGCCAGCGGCTTAGCGGGAGGAGATACGCAGTATTTT
cdr3_aa: CASGLAGGDTQYF

cdr3_length: 12
v_call: TRBV28
d_call: NA
j_call: TRBJ1-4
clone_size: many
cdr3_nt: TGTGCCAGCAGTCCCTACTTAGAAAAACTGTTTTTT
cdr3_aa: CASSPYLEKLFF

cdr3_length: 15
v_call: TRBV28
d_call: TRBD1
j_call: TRBJ2-5
clone_size: many
cdr3_nt: TGTGCCAGCAGTCCCATCGGGACAGAGCAAGAGACCCAGTACTTC
cdr3_aa: CASSPIGTEQETQYF

cdr3_length: 18
v_call: TRBV19
d_call: TRBD1
j_call: TRBJ1-5
clone_size: NA
cdr3_nt: TGTGCCAGTAGCCCTTTACGGTCCGGGACAGGGATATGGCAGCCCCAGCATTTT
cdr3_aa: CASSPLRSGTGIWQPQHF

cdr3_length: 12
v_call: TRBV30
d_call: NA
j_call: TRBJ2-1
clone_size: many
cdr3_nt: TGTGCCTGGAGTGTACCCGCTGGGGTGCAGTTCTTC
cdr3_aa: CAWSVPAGVQFF

cdr3_length: 17
v_call: TRBV12-3/TRBV12-4
d_call: TRBD1
j_call: TRBJ2-6
clone_size: many
cdr3_nt: TGTGCCAGCAGGAGACAGGGGCGGAGCTCTGGGGCCAACGTCCTGACTTTC
cdr3_aa: CASRRQGRSSGANVLTF

cdr3_length: 18
v_call: TRBV28
d_call: TRBD2
j_call: TRBJ2-2
clone_size: NA
cdr3_nt: TGTGCCAGCAGTCTCCACCCCTTGACTAGCGGGAGGCCCGGGGAGCTGTTTTTT
cdr3_aa: CASSLHPLTSGRPGELFF

cdr3_length: 14
v_call: TRBV19
d_call: NA
j_call: TRBJ2-5
clone_size: many
cdr3_nt: TGTGCCAGTAGTAAGGGGTCCCCGCCAGAGACCCAGTACTTC
cdr3_aa: CASSKGSPPETQYF

cdr3_length: 19
v_call: TRBV5-8
d_call: TRBD2
j_call: TRBJ2-3
clone_size: once
cdr3_nt: TGTGCCAGCAGCTTGGCCATCCGACTAGCGGGGACTAGCACAGGTACGCAATATTTT
cdr3_aa: CASSLAIRLAGTSTGTQYF

cdr3_length: 18
v_call: TRBV4-2
d_call: TRBD1
j_call: TRBJ2-6
clone_size: NA
cdr3_nt: TGTGCCAGCAGCCCCCCCCCCGGGACAGGGAGTGGGGCCAACGTCCTGACTTTC
cdr3_aa: CASSPPPGTGSGANVLTF

cdr3_length: 14
v_call: TRBV5-5
d_call: NA
j_call: TRBJ2-5
clone_size: NA
cdr3_nt: TGTGCCAGCAGCACCCCGGGGGCAGGAGAGACCCAGTACTTC
cdr3_aa: CASSTPGAGETQYF